The 20 T cell receptor beta chains presented below share a single source sample, sequenced in a study of vaccination and CD4 T cells after COVID-19. Treatment given: roughly 11-day PBMC culture with coronavirus spike peptide pools or control peptides (ViraFEST assay). Antigens of these TCRs are unknown. Cultured CD4+ T cells had their DNA profiled by the Oncomine TCR Beta short-read assay. MiXCR, run by TCRdb on the PCR reads, gives a single entry per CDR3 protein. Altogether almost 8,500 distinct CDR3 sequences are present, 55% to 75% being singletons, with the ten largest covering around 38%. Material for sequencing was CD4+ T cells from blood, cultured in vitro. These receptors were obtained from a human donor who had recovered from COVID-19.

This chain uses TRBV2 with TRBJ2-7, with 7 bases matching TRBD1. Germline assignment: CDR1 SNHLY and CDR2 FYNNEI. V shed 6 bases, J shed 3 bases, and the junction held 8 bases outside the gene matches. There are 14 residues in the CDR3. This CDR3 is CASSFGGTDYEQYF. DNA of the CDR3: TGTGCCAGCAGCTTCGGTGGGACAGACTACGAGCAGTACTTC. Complete variable domain (other parts from reference TRBV2 and TRBJ2-7): EPEVTQTPSHQVTQMGQEVILRCVPISNHLYFYWYRQILGQKVEFLVSFYNNEISEKSEIFDDQFSVERPDGSNFTLKIRSTKLEDSAMYFCASSFGGTDYEQYFGPGTRLTVT.

This clonotype was counted between two and nine times. V is TRBV20-1 and J is TRBJ1-5; D is ambiguous. V was clipped by 0 bases and J by 7 bases, with 16 bases between them. There are 15 residues in the CDR3. Germline values: CDR1 DFQATT, CDR2 SNEGSKA (reference sequence). The CDR3 nucleotides are TGCAGTGCTAGAGATTTGATCGCCCAGAGGCAGCCCCAGCATTTT. This codes for CSARDLIAQRQPQHF.

V and J are TRBV7-2 and TRBJ1-2, with TRBD1 as a possible D gene (5 bases). The V end lost 4 bases, the J end lost 8 bases, and 5 bases lay between the germline ends. This CDR3 region has 10 residues. The germline gives CDR1 SGHTA, CDR2 FQGNSA. The CDR3 region is CASSWGGYTF. CDR3 nucleotides: TGTGCCAGCAGCTGGGGGGGCTACACCTTC.

This rearrangement joins TRBV6-1 to TRBJ1-2, with D maybe TRBD1 (6 bases). Trimming took 2 bases from V and 4 from J, leaving 11 bases between them. CDR3 length equals 14 residues. Germline V gene data show CDR1 as MNHNS and CDR2 as SASEGT. CDR3 in DNA: TGTGCCAGCAGTGAACACAGGGCTCCCTATGGCTACACCTTC. Its translation is CASSEHRAPYGYTF.

This clonotype was detected a few times. The chain is built from TRBV20-1 and TRBJ1-1, with 10 bases aligning to TRBD1. After removal of 3 bases from V and 6 bases from J, the junction contained 10 bases not matched to a gene. Germline CDR1 DFQATT, CDR2 SNEGSKA (reference sequence). The CDR3 runs to 15 residues. This CDR3 is CSARAGTGDRAEAFF. The DNA of the CDR3 is TGCAGTGCTAGGGCCGGGACAGGGGATAGGGCTGAAGCTTTCTTT.

Notes on this clonotype: The junction shows a germline mismatch at one end, possibly a read error. As DNA, the CDR3 is TGTGCCAGTAAAGGGCTCGGACAGCGCCAGCATTTT. Translation: CASKGLGQRQHF. This chain uses TRBV19 with TRBJ1-5; D perhaps matches TRBD1 (6 bases). The CDR3 covers 12 residues. Looked up from germline, CDR1 is LNHDA and CDR2 is SQIVND (reference sequence). The variable domain in full, with the rest retrieved from reference TRBV19 and TRBJ1-5, is DGGITQSPKYLFRKEGQNVTLSCEQNLNHDAMYWYRQDPGQGLRLIYYSQIVNDFQKGDIAEGYSVSREKKESFPLTVTSAQKNPTAFYLCASKGLGQRQHFGDGTRLSIL.

The sample holds a few counts of this clonotype. The chain uses TRBV7-3 and TRBJ2-2; 8 bases line up with TRBD1. Germline V gene lookup returns CDR1 SGHTA and CDR2 FQGTGA. The V segment lost 2 bases and the J segment 7 bases; nucleotides outside the gene matches: 9. This CDR3 region has 16 residues. The CDR3 spells CASSLGPRGTGGELFF. For the CDR3, the DNA is TGTGCCAGCAGCTTAGGCCCCCGTGGGACAGGCGGGGAGCTGTTTTTT.

The chain joins TRBV28 to TRBJ2-7, with a tentative D call TRBD1 (6 bases). V lost 5 bases to trimming and J lost 0 bases, with 23 bases between them. Germline-derived CDR1 and CDR2 are MDHEN and SYDVKM. The CDR3 extends over 18 amino acids. The CDR3 reads CASSRQVWRVSGSYEQYF. In DNA form, the CDR3 reads TGTGCCAGCAGTAGACAGGTATGGCGGGTTTCCGGCTCCTACGAGCAGTACTTC.

The CDR3 sequence: CASSGLGQPQHF. The CDR3 nucleotides are TGTGCCAGCAGTGGTTTGGGCCAGCCCCAGCATTTT. The chain couples TRBV6-1 to TRBJ1-5; D remains ambiguous. Trimming cost V 4 bases and J 7 bases, with 8 bases left between them. Germline values: CDR1 MNHNS, CDR2 SASEGT. The CDR3 covers 12 residues.

This clonotype was seen a few times. The rearrangement uses TRBV20-1 and TRBJ1-2; D not certain. The CDR3 runs 12 residues. V lost 1 base and J lost 4, with 7 bases in between. Germline CDR1 DFQATT, CDR2 SNEGSKA (reference sequence). The CDR3 sequence: CSARAGSYGYTF. CDR3 bases: TGCAGTGCTAGAGCGGGCAGCTATGGCTACACCTTC.

The chain couples TRBV20-1 to TRBJ1-5, with D possibly being TRBD1 (5 bases). V was trimmed by 7 bases and J by 3 bases, leaving 22 bases between them. CDR1 is DFQATT and CDR2 is SNEGSKA in the germline V gene (reference sequence). The length of the CDR3 is 16 residues. The CDR3: CSVHSNLGAYNQPQHF. CDR3 DNA: TGCAGTGTTCATTCTAATCTAGGGGCCTACAATCAGCCCCAGCATTTT.

For this clonotype: The junction departs from germline at one end; a sequencing error may be responsible. The chain carries TRBV10-3 and TRBJ1-6; D remains unclear. Germline V gene data show CDR1 as ENHRY and CDR2 as SYGVKD. The CDR3 runs 15 residues. The CDR3 reads CAISEALAGNLPLHF. In nucleotides, the CDR3 is TGTGCCATCAGTGAGGCCCTAGCCGGGAATTTACCCCTCCACTTT.

V usage is TRBV4-3 and J usage is TRBJ1-3; unclear D gene. Germline values: CDR1 LGHNA, CDR2 YSLEER. Trimming took 2 bases from V and 1 from J, leaving 9 bases between them. The CDR3 runs 15 residues. The CDR3 region has the DNA TGCGCCAGCAGCCAAAATTTGCGATCTGGAAACACCATATATTTT. Translation: CASSQNLRSGNTIYF.

The rearrangement uses TRBV10-3 and TRBJ2-7, with 8 nucleotides matching TRBD1. The CDR3 has 12 amino acids. In germline, CDR1 is ENHRY, CDR2 SYGVKD. The ends lost 7 bases at V and 3 bases at J; junction bases unmatched: 2. DNA for the CDR3: TGTGCCATCAAGGGGACAGGCTACGAGCAGTACTTC. It encodes CAIKGTGYEQYF.

The J gene is TRBJ1-5, the V gene TRBV10-3; the match to TRBD1 covers 9 bases. J was trimmed by 4 bases and V by 3 bases; bases with no gene match: 4. Germline loops: CDR1 ENHRY, CDR2 SYGVKD. There are 15 residues in the CDR3. The CDR3 region is CAISDGTGRNQPQHF. The CDR3 nucleotides are TGTGCCATCAGTGATGGGACAGGGCGAAATCAGCCCCAGCATTTT.

V usage is TRBV2 and J usage is TRBJ2-7; D might be TRBD2 (7 bases). This CDR3 spans 13 amino acids. Germline V lookup: CDR1 SNHLY, CDR2 FYNNEI. The germline V and J ends were trimmed by 7 bases and 7 bases, with 17 bases remaining between them. CDR3 DNA: TGTGCCAGCAACCGGGGGCCGGGGGGAGAGCAGTACTTC. Protein product: CASNRGPGGEQYF.

The rearrangement links TRBV7-9 to TRBJ1-5; D gene unclear. Between the trimmed V and J ends, which lost 2 bases and 5 bases, there was a span of 16 bases. CDR3 size: 16 residues. The germline V gene encodes CDR1 SEHNR and CDR2 FQNEAQ (reference sequence). Here the CDR3 reads CASSLRGFVRDQPQHF. The CDR3 DNA follows: TGTGCCAGCAGCTTACGAGGCTTTGTTCGTGATCAGCCCCAGCATTTT. The full variable domain, with the rest looked up from reference TRBV7-9 and TRBJ1-5, is DTGVSQNPRHKITKRGQNVTFRCDPISEHNRLYWYRQTLGQGPEFLTYFQNEAQLEKSRLLSDRFSAERPKGSFSTLEIQRTEQGDSAMYLCASSLRGFVRDQPQHFGDGTRLSIL.

The V call is TRBV30, the J call TRBJ1-6, with D possibly being TRBD1 (5 bases). The CDR3 is 15 amino acids. The V end was cut by 1 base, the J end by 6 bases, with 13 bases between. The germline CDR1 and CDR2 sequences are GTSNPN and SVGIG (reference sequence). In DNA form, the CDR3 reads TGTGCCTGGAGTGATACGGACATTACTAATTCACCCCTCCACTTT. Its translation is CAWSDTDITNSPLHF.

The V and J genes are TRBV19 and TRBJ1-2; TRBD1 aligns across 7 bases. Germline CDR1 and CDR2: LNHDA and SQIVND (reference sequence). Trimming cost V 4 bases and J 4 bases; bases outside gene matches: 3. CDR3 size: 13 residues. The CDR3 is CASSNRGTYGYTF. The CDR3 DNA sequence: TGTGCCAGTAGTAACAGGGGAACCTATGGCTACACCTTC.

V usage is TRBV7-2 and J usage is TRBJ1-1, with no clear D. Germline CDR1 and CDR2: SGHTA and FQGNSA. The CDR3 is 15 amino acids. The V and J ends lost 1 base and 0 bases respectively, with 9 bases between them. CDR3 in amino acids: CASSLGGAMNTEAFF. CDR3 bases: TGTGCCAGCAGCTTAGGGGGAGCTATGAACACTGAAGCTTTCTTT.